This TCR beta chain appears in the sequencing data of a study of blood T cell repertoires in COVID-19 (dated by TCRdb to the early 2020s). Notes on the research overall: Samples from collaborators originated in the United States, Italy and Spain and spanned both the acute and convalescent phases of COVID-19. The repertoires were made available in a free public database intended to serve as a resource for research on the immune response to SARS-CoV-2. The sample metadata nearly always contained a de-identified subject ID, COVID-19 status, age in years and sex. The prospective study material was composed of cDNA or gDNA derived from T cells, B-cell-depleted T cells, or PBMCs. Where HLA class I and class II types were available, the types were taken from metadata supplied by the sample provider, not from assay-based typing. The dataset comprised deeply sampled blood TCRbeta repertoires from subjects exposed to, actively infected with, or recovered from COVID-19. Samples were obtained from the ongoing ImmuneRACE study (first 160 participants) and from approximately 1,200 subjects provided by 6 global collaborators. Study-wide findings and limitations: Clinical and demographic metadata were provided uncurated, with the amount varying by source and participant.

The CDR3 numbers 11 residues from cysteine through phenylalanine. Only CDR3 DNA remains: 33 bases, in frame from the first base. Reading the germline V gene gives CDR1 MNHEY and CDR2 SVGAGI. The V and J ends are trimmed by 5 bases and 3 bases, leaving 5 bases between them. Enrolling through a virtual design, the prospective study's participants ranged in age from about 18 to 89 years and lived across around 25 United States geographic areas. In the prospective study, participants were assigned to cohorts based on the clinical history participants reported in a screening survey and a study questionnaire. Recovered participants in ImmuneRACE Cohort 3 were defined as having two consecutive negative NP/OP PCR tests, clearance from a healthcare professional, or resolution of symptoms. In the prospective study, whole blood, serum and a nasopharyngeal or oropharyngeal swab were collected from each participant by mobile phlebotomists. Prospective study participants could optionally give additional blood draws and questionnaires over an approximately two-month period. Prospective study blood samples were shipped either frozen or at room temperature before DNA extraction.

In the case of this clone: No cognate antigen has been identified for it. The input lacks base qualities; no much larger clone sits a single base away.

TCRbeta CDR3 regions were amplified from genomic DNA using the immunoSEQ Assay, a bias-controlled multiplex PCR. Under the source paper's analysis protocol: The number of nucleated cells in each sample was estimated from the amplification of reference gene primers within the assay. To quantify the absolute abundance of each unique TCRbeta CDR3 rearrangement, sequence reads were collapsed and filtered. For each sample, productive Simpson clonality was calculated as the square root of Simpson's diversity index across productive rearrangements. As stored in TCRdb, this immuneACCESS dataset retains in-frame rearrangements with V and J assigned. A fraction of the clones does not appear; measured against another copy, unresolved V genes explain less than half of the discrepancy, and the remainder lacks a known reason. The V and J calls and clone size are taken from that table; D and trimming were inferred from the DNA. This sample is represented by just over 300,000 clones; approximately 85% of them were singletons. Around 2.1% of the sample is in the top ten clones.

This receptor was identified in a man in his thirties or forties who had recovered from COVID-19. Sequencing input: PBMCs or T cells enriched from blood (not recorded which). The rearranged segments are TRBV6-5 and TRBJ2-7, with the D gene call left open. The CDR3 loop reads CASSRRYEQYF. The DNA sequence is TGTGCCAGCAGTCGTCGCTACGAGCAGTACTTC.